Listed below are T cell receptor beta chains from one sample, sequenced in a study of vaccination effects on CD4 cells after COVID-19. Profiling relied on immunoSEQ multiplex PCR, and the TCRdb table lists in-frame clones only, not all of them. The table includes tens of thousands of clones, nearly 75% detected once. Their antigen targets remain unknown. The sample was CD4+ T cells from PBMCs cultured with a peptide pool, taken before COVID-19 vaccination. The receptors originated from a human donor who had a prior SARS-CoV-2 infection. Both conserved end residues are part of each CDR3. A D gene is named only where the DNA matches it firmly. The listing skips clone size in some rows; elsewhere it reads once, few, many or a size class.

clone_size: .; j_call: TRBJ1-2; v_call: TRBV6-4; d_call: TRBD1; cdr3_aa: CASSDWNRGGGYTF; cdr3_nt: TGTGCCAGCAGTGACTGGAACAGGGGCGGTGGCTACACCTTC
clone_size: .; j_call: TRBJ2-1; v_call: TRBV15; d_call: TRBD2; cdr3_aa: CATSRGLLAGGPNEQFF; cdr3_nt: TGTGCCACCAGCAGAGGTCTACTAGCGGGGGGTCCCAATGAGCAGTTCTTC
clone_size: .; j_call: TRBJ2-3; v_call: TRBV5-1; d_call: .; cdr3_aa: CASSLGQYTDTQYF; cdr3_nt: TGCGCCAGCAGCTTGGGGCAGTACACAGATACGCAGTATTTT
clone_size: .; j_call: TRBJ1-5; v_call: TRBV6-5; d_call: .; cdr3_aa: CASIRSTTGYQPQHF; cdr3_nt: TGTGCCAGCATCAGATCGACGACAGGCTATCAGCCCCAGCATTTT
clone_size: .; j_call: TRBJ1-2; v_call: TRBV5-4; d_call: .; cdr3_aa: CASSSPRDSSYGYTF; cdr3_nt: TGTGCCAGCAGCTCTCCCCGGGACTCAAGCTATGGCTACACCTTC
clone_size: .; j_call: TRBJ2-2; v_call: TRBV5-5; d_call: .; cdr3_aa: CASRRGDTGELFF; cdr3_nt: TGTGCCAGCAGAAGAGGGGACACCGGGGAGCTGTTTTTT
clone_size: .; j_call: TRBJ2-3; v_call: TRBV2; d_call: .; cdr3_aa: CASTKSGGDTQYF; cdr3_nt: TGTGCCAGCACAAAGAGCGGTGGTGATACGCAGTATTTT
clone_size: .; j_call: TRBJ2-2; v_call: TRBV14; d_call: TRBD1; cdr3_aa: CASRTTGTGNTGELFF; cdr3_nt: TGTGCCAGCAGAACTACCGGGACAGGGAACACCGGGGAGCTGTTTTTT
clone_size: few; j_call: TRBJ1-2; v_call: TRBV19; d_call: .; cdr3_aa: CASSMIGGPTYGYTF; cdr3_nt: TGTGCCAGTAGTATGATCGGGGGCCCGACCTATGGCTACACCTTC
clone_size: .; j_call: TRBJ2-1; v_call: TRBV24-1; d_call: TRBD2; cdr3_aa: CATSDSNRDYPRFF; cdr3_nt: TGTGCCACCAGTGATTCAAACCGGGACTACCCCCGATTCTTC
clone_size: .; j_call: TRBJ1-1; v_call: TRBV9; d_call: .; cdr3_aa: CASSVEGRGNTEAFF; cdr3_nt: TGTGCCAGCAGCGTAGAGGGCAGGGGTAACACTGAAGCTTTCTTT
clone_size: few; j_call: TRBJ2-7; v_call: TRBV6-5; d_call: .; cdr3_aa: CASRGEQVGYEQYF; cdr3_nt: TGTGCCAGCAGGGGGGAGCAGGTCGGCTACGAGCAGTACTTC
clone_size: few; j_call: TRBJ2-3; v_call: TRBV5-1; d_call: .; cdr3_aa: CASSLGLLGDDTQYF; cdr3_nt: TGCGCCAGCAGCCTGGGACTCTTGGGGGATGATACGCAGTATTTT
clone_size: .; j_call: TRBJ2-7; v_call: TRBV18; d_call: .; cdr3_aa: CASSPITPGRRHEQYF; cdr3_nt: TGTGCCAGCTCACCAATTACCCCGGGACGGCGTCACGAGCAGTACTTC
clone_size: .; j_call: TRBJ2-7; v_call: TRBV6-2/TRBV6-3; d_call: .; cdr3_aa: CASSSPLRTALYEQYF; cdr3_nt: TGTGCCAGCAGCTCACCCCTCCGGACAGCCCTCTACGAGCAGTACTTC
clone_size: .; j_call: TRBJ1-2; v_call: TRBV2; d_call: .; cdr3_aa: CASSNTYRDGPYGYTF; cdr3_nt: TGTGCCAGCAGTAATACCTACCGGGACGGTCCCTATGGCTACACCTTC
clone_size: .; j_call: TRBJ1-6; v_call: TRBV18; d_call: .; cdr3_aa: CASSLIQGQNSPLHF; cdr3_nt: TGTGCCAGCTCACTGATACAGGGTCAGAATTCACCCCTCCACTTT
clone_size: .; j_call: TRBJ1-5; v_call: TRBV28; d_call: .; cdr3_aa: CASRGAGPEKPLLSNQPQHF; cdr3_nt: TGTGCCAGCAGGGGGGCGGGGCCCGAGAAACCCTTGTTGAGCAATCAGCCCCAGCATTTT
clone_size: .; j_call: TRBJ2-1; v_call: TRBV7-3; d_call: TRBD2; cdr3_aa: CASSPGAGGPYNEQFF; cdr3_nt: TGTGCCAGCAGCCCAGGGGCGGGGGGGCCGTACAATGAGCAGTTCTTC
clone_size: .; j_call: TRBJ2-7; v_call: TRBV5-1; d_call: .; cdr3_aa: CASSLTSENGQYF; cdr3_nt: TGCGCCAGCAGCTTGACCTCAGAAAACGGGCAGTACTTC
clone_size: .; j_call: TRBJ2-7; v_call: TRBV3-1/TRBV3-2; d_call: .; cdr3_aa: CASSQGGREKPYEQYF; cdr3_nt: TGTGCCAGCAGCCAAGGGGGCAGGGAGAAACCCTACGAGCAGTACTTC
clone_size: .; j_call: TRBJ1-2; v_call: TRBV19; d_call: .; cdr3_aa: CASSVPPGPQGYGYTF; cdr3_nt: TGTGCCAGTAGTGTCCCCCCGGGACCACAGGGCTATGGCTACACCTTC
clone_size: few; j_call: TRBJ2-7; v_call: TRBV2; d_call: .; cdr3_aa: CASSERSSRTYEQYF; cdr3_nt: TGTGCCAGCAGTGAAAGGTCTAGCCGGACCTACGAGCAGTACTTC
clone_size: .; j_call: TRBJ2-7; v_call: TRBV5-4; d_call: .; cdr3_aa: CASSRAPDQDYEQYF; cdr3_nt: TGTGCCAGCAGCAGAGCCCCAGACCAAGACTACGAGCAGTACTTC
clone_size: once; j_call: TRBJ2-7; v_call: TRBV4-2; d_call: TRBD2; cdr3_aa: CASSPSGGHDEQYF; cdr3_nt: TGTGCCAGCAGCCCTAGCGGGGGTCACGACGAGCAGTACTTC
clone_size: few; j_call: TRBJ1-3; v_call: TRBV9; d_call: .; cdr3_aa: CASSPGTWNTIYF; cdr3_nt: TGTGCCAGCAGCCCAGGGACTTGGAACACCATATATTTT
clone_size: .; j_call: TRBJ2-1; v_call: TRBV9; d_call: .; cdr3_aa: CASSVDETSEQFF; cdr3_nt: TGTGCCAGCAGCGTGGACGAAACTAGTGAGCAGTTCTTC
clone_size: .; j_call: TRBJ2-1; v_call: TRBV6-5; d_call: .; cdr3_aa: CASSGTAGYNEQFF; cdr3_nt: TGTGCCAGCAGCGGGACGGCAGGCTACAATGAGCAGTTCTTC
clone_size: .; j_call: TRBJ1-3; v_call: TRBV4-2; d_call: TRBD1; cdr3_aa: CASSQGALGNTIYF; cdr3_nt: TGTGCCAGCAGTCAGGGGGCGCTTGGAAACACCATATATTTT
clone_size: .; j_call: TRBJ2-7; v_call: TRBV7-2; d_call: TRBD1; cdr3_aa: CASSLALRQGGIGEQYF; cdr3_nt: TGTGCCAGCAGCTTAGCGCTGAGACAGGGGGGGATAGGCGAGCAGTACTTC